The subject of this entry is one T cell receptor (beta chain). Its antigen is not identified. The sample belongs to a study of OX40 agonist ivuxolimab in advanced cancers. Overall study findings and caveats: Expanded peripheral T cell antigen specificity was not determined. Relative to CD4+ cells, CD8+ T cells on average had more expanded clones.

The germline CDR1 and CDR2 sequences are MNHEY and SVGAGI. Trimming took 5 bases from V and 5 from J; bases not matched to a gene: 10. This CDR3 contains 15 residues. Libraries were prepared by immunoSEQ multiplex PCR; TCRdb keeps only in-frame clonotypes and omits some of them. This sample carries tens of thousands of clones, approximately 86% of them seen once, and the ten largest clones take 9.5% to 15%. This specimen was CD4+ or CD8+ T cells sorted from blood, taken in a trial of the OX40 agonist ivuxolimab. The sequence was collected from an adult with an advanced solid tumor such as melanoma, head and neck, liver or kidney cancer. This rearrangement joins TRBV6-5 to TRBJ2-7; 9 bases fit TRBD1. CDR3 region: CASSPGQGIKDEQYF. Written as DNA, the CDR3 is TGTGCCAGCAGTCCAGGACAGGGGATAAAGGACGAGCAGTACTTC.